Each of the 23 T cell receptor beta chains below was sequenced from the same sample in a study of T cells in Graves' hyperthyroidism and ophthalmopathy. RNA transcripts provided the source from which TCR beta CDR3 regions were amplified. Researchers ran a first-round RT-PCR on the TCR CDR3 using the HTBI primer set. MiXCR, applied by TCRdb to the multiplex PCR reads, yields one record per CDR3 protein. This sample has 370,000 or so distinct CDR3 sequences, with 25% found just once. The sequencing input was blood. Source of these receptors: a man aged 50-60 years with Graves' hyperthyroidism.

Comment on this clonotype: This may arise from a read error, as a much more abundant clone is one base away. In nucleotides, the CDR3 is TGTGCCCGCAGTTTATCTAGCGGGATTACCTACGAGCAGTACTTC. It codes for CARSLSSGITYEQYF. This sequence joins TRBV27 and TRBJ2-7; 9 nucleotides match TRBD2. In germline, CDR1 is MNHEY, CDR2 SMNVEV (reference sequence). This CDR3 is 15 amino acids long.

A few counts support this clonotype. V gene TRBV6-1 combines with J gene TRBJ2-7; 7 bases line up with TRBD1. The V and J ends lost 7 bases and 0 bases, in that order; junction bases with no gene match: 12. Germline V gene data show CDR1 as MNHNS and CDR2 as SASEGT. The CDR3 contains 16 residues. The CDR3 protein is CASTEHRTGDSYEQYF. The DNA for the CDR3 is TGTGCCAGCACCGAACATCGGACAGGTGACTCCTACGAGCAGTACTTC.

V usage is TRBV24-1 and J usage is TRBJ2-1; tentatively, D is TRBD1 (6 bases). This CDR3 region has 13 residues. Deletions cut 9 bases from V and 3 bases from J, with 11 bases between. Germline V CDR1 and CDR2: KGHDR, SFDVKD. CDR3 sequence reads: CATQEGGYNEQFF. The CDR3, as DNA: TGTGCCACCCAAGAAGGGGGCTACAATGAGCAGTTCTTC.

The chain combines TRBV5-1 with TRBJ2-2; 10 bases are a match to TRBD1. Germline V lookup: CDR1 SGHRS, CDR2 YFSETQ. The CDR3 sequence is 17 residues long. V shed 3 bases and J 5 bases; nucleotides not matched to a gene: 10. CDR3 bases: TGCGCCAGCAGCTGTGACCGGGACAGGGGTTGTACCGGGGAGCTGTTTTTT. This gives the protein CASSCDRDRGCTGELFF.

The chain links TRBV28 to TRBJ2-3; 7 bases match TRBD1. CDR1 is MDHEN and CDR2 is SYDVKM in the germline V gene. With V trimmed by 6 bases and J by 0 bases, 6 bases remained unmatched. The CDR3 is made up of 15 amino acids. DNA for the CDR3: TGTGCCAGCAGAAACAGGGGCCCTAGCACAGATACGCAGTATTTT. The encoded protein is CASRNRGPSTDTQYF.

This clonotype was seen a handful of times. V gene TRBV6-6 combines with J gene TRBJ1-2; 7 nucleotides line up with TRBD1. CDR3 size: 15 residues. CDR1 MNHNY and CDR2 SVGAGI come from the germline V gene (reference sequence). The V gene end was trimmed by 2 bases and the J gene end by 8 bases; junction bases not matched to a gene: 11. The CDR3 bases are TGTGCCAGCAGTTACGCCACCGGGACAGCTGGGGGCTACACCTTC. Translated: CASSYATGTAGGYTF.

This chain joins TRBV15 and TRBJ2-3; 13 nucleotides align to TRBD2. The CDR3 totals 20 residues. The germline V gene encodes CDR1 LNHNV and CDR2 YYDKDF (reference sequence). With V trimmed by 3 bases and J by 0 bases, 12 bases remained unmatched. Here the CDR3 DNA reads TGTGCCACCAGCAGGCTACCGGGACTAGCGGGAACTGGTAGCACAGATACGCAGTATTTT. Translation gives CATSRLPGLAGTGSTDTQYF.

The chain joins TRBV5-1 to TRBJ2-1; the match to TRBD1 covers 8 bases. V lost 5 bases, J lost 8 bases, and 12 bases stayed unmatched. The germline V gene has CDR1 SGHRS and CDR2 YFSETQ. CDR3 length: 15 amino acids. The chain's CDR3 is CASRRTGTFGDEQFF. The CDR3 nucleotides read TGCGCCAGCAGAAGGACAGGGACGTTTGGCGATGAGCAGTTCTTC.

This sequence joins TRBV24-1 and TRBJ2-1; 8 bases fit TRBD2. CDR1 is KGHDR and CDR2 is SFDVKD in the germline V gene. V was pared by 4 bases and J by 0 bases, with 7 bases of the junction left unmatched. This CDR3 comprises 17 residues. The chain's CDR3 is CATSDPTSGSSYNEQFF. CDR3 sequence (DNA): TGTGCCACCAGTGACCCTACCAGCGGGAGCTCCTACAATGAGCAGTTCTTC.

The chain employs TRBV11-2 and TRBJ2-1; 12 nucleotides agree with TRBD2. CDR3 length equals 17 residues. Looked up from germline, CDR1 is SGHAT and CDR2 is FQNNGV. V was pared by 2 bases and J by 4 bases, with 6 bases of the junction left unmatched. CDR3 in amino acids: CASSLTPSGRGYNEQFF. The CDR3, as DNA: TGTGCCAGCAGCTTAACGCCTAGCGGGAGGGGATACAATGAGCAGTTCTTC.

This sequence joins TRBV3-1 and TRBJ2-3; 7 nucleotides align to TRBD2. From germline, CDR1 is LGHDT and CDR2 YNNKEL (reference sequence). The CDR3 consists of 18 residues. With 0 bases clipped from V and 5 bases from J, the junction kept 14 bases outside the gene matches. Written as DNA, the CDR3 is TGTGCCAGCAGCCAAGATCTATATGCGGGGGTGCGGAGAGATACGCAGTATTTT. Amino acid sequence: CASSQDLYAGVRRDTQYF.

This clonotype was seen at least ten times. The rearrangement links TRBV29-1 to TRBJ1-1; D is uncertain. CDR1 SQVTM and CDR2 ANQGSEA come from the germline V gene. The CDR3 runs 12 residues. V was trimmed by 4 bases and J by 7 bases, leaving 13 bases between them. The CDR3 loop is CSVGTEWGEAFF. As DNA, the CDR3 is TGCAGCGTTGGTACAGAATGGGGTGAAGCTTTCTTT.

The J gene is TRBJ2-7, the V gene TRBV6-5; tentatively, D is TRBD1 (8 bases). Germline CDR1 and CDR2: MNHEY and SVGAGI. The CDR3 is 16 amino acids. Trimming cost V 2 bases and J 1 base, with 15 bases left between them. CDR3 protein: CASSYLQGGFSYEQYF. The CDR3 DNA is TGTGCCAGCAGTTACCTACAGGGGGGGTTTTCCTACGAGCAGTACTTC.

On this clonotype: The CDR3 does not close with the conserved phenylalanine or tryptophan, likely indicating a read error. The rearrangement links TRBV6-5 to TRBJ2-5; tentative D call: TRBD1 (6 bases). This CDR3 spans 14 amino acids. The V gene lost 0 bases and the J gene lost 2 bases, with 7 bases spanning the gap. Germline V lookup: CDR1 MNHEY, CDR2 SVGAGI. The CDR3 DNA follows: TGTGCCAGCAGTTACTCCGGGACACAAGAGACCCAGTACCTC. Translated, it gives CASSYSGTQETQYL.

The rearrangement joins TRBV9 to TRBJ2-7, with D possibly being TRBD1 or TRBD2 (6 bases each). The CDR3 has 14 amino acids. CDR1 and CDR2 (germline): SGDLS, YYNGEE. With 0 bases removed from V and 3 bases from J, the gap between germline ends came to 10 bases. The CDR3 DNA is TGTGCCAGCAGCGTAGGAGGGGGAGGCTACGAGCAGTACTTC. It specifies CASSVGGGGYEQYF. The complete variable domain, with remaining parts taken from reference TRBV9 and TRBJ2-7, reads DSGVTQTPKHLITATGQRVTLRCSPRSGDLSVYWYQQSLDQGLQFLIQYYNGEERAKGNILERFSAQQFPDLHSELNLSSLELGDSALYFCASSVGGGGYEQYFGPGTRLTVT.

CDR3 sequence (DNA): TGCAGCGTCGCGCTGAGGTCCTACGAGCAGTACTTC. This sequence encodes CSVALRSYEQYF. This chain uses TRBV29-1 with TRBJ2-7; unclear D gene. V shed 6 bases and J shed 1 base, with 10 bases lying between them. CDR3 length: 12 residues. Germline V gene sequence: CDR1 SQVTM, CDR2 ANQGSEA.

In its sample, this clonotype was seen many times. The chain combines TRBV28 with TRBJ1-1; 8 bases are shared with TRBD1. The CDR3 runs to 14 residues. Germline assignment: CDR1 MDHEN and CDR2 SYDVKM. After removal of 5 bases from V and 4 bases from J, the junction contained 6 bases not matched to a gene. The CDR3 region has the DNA TGTGCCAGCAGTCTACCGGGACAGGTCACTGAAGCTTTCTTT. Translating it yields CASSLPGQVTEAFF.

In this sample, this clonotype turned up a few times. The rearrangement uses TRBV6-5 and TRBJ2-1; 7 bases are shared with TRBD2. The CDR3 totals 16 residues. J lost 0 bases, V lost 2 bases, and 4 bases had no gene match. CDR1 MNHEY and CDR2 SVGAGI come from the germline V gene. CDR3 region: CASSYRSGSSYNEQFF. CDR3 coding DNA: TGTGCCAGCAGTTACCGTAGCGGGTCCTCCTACAATGAGCAGTTCTTC.

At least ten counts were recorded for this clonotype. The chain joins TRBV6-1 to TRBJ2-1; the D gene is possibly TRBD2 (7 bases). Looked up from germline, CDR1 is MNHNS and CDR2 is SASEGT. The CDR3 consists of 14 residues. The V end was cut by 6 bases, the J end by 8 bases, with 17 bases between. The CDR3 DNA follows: TGTGCCAGCAGAGGGGGGGGTAGGAGAGATGAGCAGTTCTTC. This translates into CASRGGGRRDEQFF.

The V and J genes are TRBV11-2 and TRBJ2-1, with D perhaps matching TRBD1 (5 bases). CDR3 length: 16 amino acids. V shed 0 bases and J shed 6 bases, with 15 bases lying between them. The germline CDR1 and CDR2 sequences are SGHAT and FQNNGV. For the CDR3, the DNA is TGTGCCAGCAGCTTAGATCCCGCACTGGGGCTCAATGAGCAGTTCTTC. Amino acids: CASSLDPALGLNEQFF.

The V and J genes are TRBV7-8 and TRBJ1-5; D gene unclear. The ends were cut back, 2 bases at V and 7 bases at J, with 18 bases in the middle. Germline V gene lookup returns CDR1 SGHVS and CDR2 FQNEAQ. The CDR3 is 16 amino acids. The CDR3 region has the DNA TGTGCCAGCAGCTTAAGCTGGGGATTCACTGTGCAGCCCCAGCATTTT. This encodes CASSLSWGFTVQPQHF.

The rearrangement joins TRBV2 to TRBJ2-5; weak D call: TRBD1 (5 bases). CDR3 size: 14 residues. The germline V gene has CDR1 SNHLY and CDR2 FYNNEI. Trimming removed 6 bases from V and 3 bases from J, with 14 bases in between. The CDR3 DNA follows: TGTGCCAGCAGGCCGGTGGGGCAGAAAGAGACCCAGTACTTC. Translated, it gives CASRPVGQKETQYF.

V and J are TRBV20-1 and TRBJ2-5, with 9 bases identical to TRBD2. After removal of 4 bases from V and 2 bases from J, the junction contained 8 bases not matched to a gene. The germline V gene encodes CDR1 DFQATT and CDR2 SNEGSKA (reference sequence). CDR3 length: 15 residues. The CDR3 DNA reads TGCAGTGCTAACGGACTAGCGAGGGGACAAGAGACCCAGTACTTC. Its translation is CSANGLARGQETQYF.